This T cell receptor beta chain was obtained from a study of long-term antiretroviral therapy in people with HIV. Study-wide points: Controls exceeded HIV repertoires in CDR3 length range. Pre-ART clonal expansions dominated every time point's repertoire.

The assay, immunoSEQ v3.0, was run at survey level. Generated by immunoSEQ multiplex PCR, the TCRdb table keeps only in-frame clones and is missing some. The sample contains tens of thousands of clones, 65% to 90% of which appear only once. Comment on this clone: Its specificity is unknown.

Germline V gives CDR1 MDHEN, CDR2 SYDVKM. This CDR3 is 15 amino acids long. With V trimmed by 5 bases and J by 2 bases, 8 bases remained unmatched. The V gene is TRBV28, the J gene TRBJ1-2; TRBD1 matches 7 bases. This clonotype originated in a man between 18 and 29 years old with HIV. Sequenced here: unsorted PBMCs, sampled 1.5 years after starting antiretroviral therapy. The CDR3 region is CASSPTTGTNYGYTF. CDR3 sequence (DNA): TGTGCCAGCAGTCCGACGACAGGGACCAACTATGGCTACACCTTC.